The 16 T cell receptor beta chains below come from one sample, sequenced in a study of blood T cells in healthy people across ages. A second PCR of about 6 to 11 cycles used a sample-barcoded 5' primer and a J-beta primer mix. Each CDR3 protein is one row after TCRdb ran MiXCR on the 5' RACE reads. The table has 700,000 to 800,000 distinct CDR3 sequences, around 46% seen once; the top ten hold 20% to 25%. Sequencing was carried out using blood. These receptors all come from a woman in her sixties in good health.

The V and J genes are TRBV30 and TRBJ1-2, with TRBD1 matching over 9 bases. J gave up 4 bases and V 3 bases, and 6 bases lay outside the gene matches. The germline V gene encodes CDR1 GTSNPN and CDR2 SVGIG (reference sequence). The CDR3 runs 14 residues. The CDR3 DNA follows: TGTGCCTGGAGATACAGGGGGCTAGGCTATGGCTACACCTTC. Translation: CAWRYRGLGYGYTF.

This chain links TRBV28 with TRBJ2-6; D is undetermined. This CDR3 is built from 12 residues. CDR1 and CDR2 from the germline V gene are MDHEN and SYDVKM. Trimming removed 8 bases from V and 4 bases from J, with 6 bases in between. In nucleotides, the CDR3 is TGTGCCAGCGGTAGGGGGGCCAACGTCCTGACTTTC. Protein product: CASGRGANVLTF.

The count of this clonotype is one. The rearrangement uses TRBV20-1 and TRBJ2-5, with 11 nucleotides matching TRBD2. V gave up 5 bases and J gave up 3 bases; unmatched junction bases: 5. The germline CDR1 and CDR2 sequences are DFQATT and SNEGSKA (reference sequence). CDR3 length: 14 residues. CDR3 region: CSASPGLAEETQYF. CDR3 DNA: TGCAGTGCTTCACCGGGACTAGCGGAAGAGACCCAGTACTTC.

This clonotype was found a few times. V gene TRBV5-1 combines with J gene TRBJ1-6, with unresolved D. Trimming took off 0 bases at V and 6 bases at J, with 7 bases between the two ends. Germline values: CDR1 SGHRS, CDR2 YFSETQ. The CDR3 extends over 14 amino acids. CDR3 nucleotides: TGCGCCAGCAGCTTGGAGGGTACTAATTCACCCCTCCACTTT. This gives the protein CASSLEGTNSPLHF.

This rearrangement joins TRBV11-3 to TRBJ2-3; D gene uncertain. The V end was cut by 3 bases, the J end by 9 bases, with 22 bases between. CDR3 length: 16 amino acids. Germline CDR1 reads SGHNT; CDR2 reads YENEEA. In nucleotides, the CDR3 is TGTGCCAGCAGCTTCCGGGCTTCCACCGGAGTCAACACGCAGTATTTT. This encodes CASSFRASTGVNTQYF.

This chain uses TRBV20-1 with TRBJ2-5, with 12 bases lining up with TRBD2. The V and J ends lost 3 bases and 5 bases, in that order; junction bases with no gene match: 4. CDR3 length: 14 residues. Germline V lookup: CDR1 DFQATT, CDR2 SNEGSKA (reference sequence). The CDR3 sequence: CSASLAGGVETQYF. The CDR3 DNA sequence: TGCAGTGCTAGTCTAGCGGGAGGGGTGGAGACCCAGTACTTC.

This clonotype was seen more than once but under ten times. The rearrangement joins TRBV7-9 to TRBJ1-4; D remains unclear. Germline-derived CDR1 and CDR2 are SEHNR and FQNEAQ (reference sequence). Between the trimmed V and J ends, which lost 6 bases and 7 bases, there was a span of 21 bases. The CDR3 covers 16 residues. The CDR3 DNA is TGTGCCAGCAGTAGCTCCAGTGCCTCATGGGGTGAAAAACTGTTTTTT. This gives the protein CASSSSSASWGEKLFF.

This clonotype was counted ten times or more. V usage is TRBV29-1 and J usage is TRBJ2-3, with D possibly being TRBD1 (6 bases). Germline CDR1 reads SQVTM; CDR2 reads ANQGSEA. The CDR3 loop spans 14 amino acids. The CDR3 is CSTGRPDSTDTQYF. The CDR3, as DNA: TGCAGTACAGGGCGACCTGATAGCACAGATACGCAGTATTTT.

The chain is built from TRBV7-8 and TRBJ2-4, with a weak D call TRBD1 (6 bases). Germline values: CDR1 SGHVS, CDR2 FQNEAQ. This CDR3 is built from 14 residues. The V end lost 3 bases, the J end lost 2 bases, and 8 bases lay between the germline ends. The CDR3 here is CASSLTGPKNIQYF. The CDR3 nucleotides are TGTGCCAGCAGCTTGACAGGACCCAAAAACATTCAGTACTTC.

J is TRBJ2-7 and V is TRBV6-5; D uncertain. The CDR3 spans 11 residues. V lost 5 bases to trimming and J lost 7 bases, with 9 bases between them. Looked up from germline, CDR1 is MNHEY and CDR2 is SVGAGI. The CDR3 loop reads CASSKHNEQYF. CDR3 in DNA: TGTGCCAGCAGTAAGCACAATGAGCAGTACTTC.

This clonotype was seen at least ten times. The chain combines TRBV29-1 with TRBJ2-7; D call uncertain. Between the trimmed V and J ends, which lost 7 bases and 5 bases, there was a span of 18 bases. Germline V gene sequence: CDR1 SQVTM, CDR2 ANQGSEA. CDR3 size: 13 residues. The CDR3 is CSASRTSGDEQYF. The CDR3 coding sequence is TGCAGCGCTAGTAGGACCTCGGGCGACGAGCAGTACTTC.

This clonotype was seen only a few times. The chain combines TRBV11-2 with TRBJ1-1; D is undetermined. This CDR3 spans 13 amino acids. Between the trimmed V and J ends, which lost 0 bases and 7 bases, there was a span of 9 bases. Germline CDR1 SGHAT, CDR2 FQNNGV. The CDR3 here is CASSLDKQHEAFF. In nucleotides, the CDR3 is TGTGCCAGCAGCTTAGATAAACAGCATGAAGCTTTCTTT.

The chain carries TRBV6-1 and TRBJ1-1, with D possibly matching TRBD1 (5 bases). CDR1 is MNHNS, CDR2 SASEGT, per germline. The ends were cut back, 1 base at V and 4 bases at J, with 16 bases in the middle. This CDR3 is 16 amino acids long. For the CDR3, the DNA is TGTGCCAGCAGTGAAGTACGGGGGAGGAAGGGCACTGAAGCTTTCTTT. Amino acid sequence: CASSEVRGRKGTEAFF.

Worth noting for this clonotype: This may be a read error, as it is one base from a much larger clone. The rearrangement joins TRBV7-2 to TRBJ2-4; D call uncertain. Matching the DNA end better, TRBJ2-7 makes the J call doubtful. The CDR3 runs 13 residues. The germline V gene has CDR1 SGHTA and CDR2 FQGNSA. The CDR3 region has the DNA TGTGCCAGCAGCCGAAGAGTCCCCTACGAGCAGTACTTC. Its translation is CASSRRVPYEQYF.

The CDR3 DNA reads TGCAGTGCTAGAGATGTAGCGGCAGGATATAATGAAAAACTGTTTTTT. Its translation is CSARDVAAGYNEKLFF. The chain uses TRBV20-1 and TRBJ1-4; no firm D call. The CDR3 extends over 16 amino acids. V lost 0 bases and J lost 4, with 15 bases in between. Looked up from germline, CDR1 is DFQATT and CDR2 is SNEGSKA (reference sequence).

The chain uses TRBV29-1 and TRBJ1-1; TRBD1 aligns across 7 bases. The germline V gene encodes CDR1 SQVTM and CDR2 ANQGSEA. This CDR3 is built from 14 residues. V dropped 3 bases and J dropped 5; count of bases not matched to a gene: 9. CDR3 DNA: TGCAGCGTTGATGGGAGAGGGGGCGGAACTGAAGCTTTCTTT. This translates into CSVDGRGGGTEAFF.